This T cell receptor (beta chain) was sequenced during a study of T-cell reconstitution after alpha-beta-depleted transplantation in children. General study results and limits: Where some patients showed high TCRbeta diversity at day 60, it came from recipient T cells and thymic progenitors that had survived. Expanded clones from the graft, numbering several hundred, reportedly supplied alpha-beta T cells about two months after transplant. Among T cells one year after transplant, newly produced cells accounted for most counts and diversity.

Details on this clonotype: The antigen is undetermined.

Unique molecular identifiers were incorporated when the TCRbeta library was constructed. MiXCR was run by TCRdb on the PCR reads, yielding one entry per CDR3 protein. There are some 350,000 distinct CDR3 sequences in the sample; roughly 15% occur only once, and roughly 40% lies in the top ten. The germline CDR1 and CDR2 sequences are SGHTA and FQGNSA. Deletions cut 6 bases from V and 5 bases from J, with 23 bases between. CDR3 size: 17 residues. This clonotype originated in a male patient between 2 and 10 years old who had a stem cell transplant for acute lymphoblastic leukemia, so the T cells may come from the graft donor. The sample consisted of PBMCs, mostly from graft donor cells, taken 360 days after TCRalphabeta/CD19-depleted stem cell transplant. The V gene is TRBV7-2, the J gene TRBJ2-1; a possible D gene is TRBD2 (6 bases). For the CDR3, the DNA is TGTGCCAGCAGATTTCCCGGGGCGACTAGACGAGACAATGAGCAGTTCTTC. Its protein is CASRFPGATRRDNEQFF.